The entry that follows covers one T cell receptor (beta chain) sequence. Its antigen is not known. With 5 bases removed from V and 6 bases from J, the gap between germline ends came to 7 bases. The CDR3 loop spans 11 amino acids. The germline V gene encodes CDR1 SEHNR and CDR2 FQNEAQ (reference sequence). The TCR beta cDNA libraries carried unique molecular identifiers. TCRdb re-called the PCR reads with MiXCR, one entry per CDR3 protein. The table lists hundreds of thousands of distinct CDR3 sequences, about 40% of them singletons. The data originate from a study of post-analysis software for immune sequencing data. Whole-study context: Included courses were relapsing-remitting and secondary progressive multiple sclerosis; progressive-relapsing multiple sclerosis was also included. Whole-study findings and limits: Patients showed TRBV5-6, TRBV5-1 and TRBV20-1 among five TRBV segments more frequent than in controls. F measure clustering grouped samples strongly by preparation batch. Multiple sclerosis patients showed significantly lower normalized Chao1 diversity than controls did.

V is TRBV7-9 and J is TRBJ1-1; D remains unclear. This sequence was found in a girl between 5 and 17 years old with multiple sclerosis. The sample comprised blood. The CDR3 sequence: CASSRVAEAFF. CDR3 in DNA: TGTGCCAGCAGCCGGGTGGCTGAAGCTTTCTTT.